The 20 T cell receptor beta chains presented below share a single source sample, sequenced in a study of cytomegalovirus exposure and HLA in healthy donors. Researchers ran the PCR with 60 Vbeta and 13 Jbeta primers. Here immunoSEQ multiplex PCR was the method, and the copy in TCRdb shows in-frame clones only, minus some. The table has 180,000 or so clones, 75% to 80% seen once. The specimen sequenced was PBMCs. Receptors were obtained from a man in his fifties or sixties in good health and CMV-seropositive.

V gene TRBV13 combines with J gene TRBJ2-1, with TRBD2 matching 11 bases. The CDR3 spans 18 residues. The germline CDR1 and CDR2 sequences are PRHDT and FYEKMQ (reference sequence). Germline trimming cut 5 bases from V and 5 bases from J; bases unmatched to any gene: 14. The CDR3 protein is CASSQGLAGGSADNEQFF. In DNA, the CDR3 is TGTGCCAGCAGCCAAGGGCTAGCGGGGGGCTCCGCGGACAATGAGCAGTTCTTC.

The chain uses TRBV7-2 and TRBJ1-5, with 12 positions matching TRBD1. From germline, CDR1 is SGHTA and CDR2 FQGNSA. The CDR3 is 16 residues long. The junction had 5 bases not matched to a gene; V was cut back by 4 bases and J by 4 bases. The chain's CDR3 is CASSSTGQGANQPQHF. The CDR3 DNA is TGTGCCAGCAGCTCAACGGGACAGGGGGCTAATCAGCCCCAGCATTTT.

This clone was recorded once. V gene TRBV19 combines with J gene TRBJ2-3; no reliable D call. The CDR3 is made up of 14 amino acids. V was shortened by 9 bases and J by 3 bases, with 16 bases between the two germline ends. Germline loops: CDR1 LNHDA, CDR2 SQIVND (reference sequence). The CDR3 loop is CASQNTGTTDTQYF. CDR3 DNA sequence: TGTGCCAGCCAGAATACGGGTACAACAGATACGCAGTATTTT.

This chain links TRBV6-5 with TRBJ1-1, with D tentatively TRBD1 (5 bases). The CDR3 totals 14 residues. Germline CDR1 MNHEY, CDR2 SVGAGI. Trimming shortened V by 8 bases and J by 7 bases, and 20 bases separated the two germline ends. Here the CDR3 reads CASRLSAGRLEAFF. CDR3 nucleotides: TGTGCCAGCCGCCTCTCCGCGGGGCGGCTTGAAGCTTTCTTT.

The rearrangement joins TRBV7-8 to TRBJ1-1; D not resolved. V shed 2 bases and J shed 1 base, with 5 bases lying between them. Per the germline V gene, CDR1 is SGHVS and CDR2 is FQNEAQ. CDR3 length: 13 amino acids. The CDR3, as DNA: TGTGCCAGCAGCTTAAACAAGAACACTGAAGCTTTCTTT. Its translation: CASSLNKNTEAFF.

Note on this clone: Other nucleotide sequences from this sample produce the same CDR3. The chain uses TRBV7-2 and TRBJ2-7; no reliable D call. The CDR3 covers 11 residues. V gave up 5 bases and J gave up 3 bases, with 5 bases separating them. Germline CDR1 is SGHTA and CDR2 is FQGNSA. CDR3 bases: TGTGCCAGCAGCCCTCGCTACGAGCAGTACTTC. Its translation is CASSPRYEQYF.

V is TRBV5-6 and J is TRBJ2-1; D call uncertain. The germline CDR1 and CDR2 sequences are SGHDT and YYEEEE. Deletions cut 3 bases from V and 8 bases from J, with 6 bases between. The CDR3 has 11 amino acids. This CDR3 is CASSYSDEQFF. CDR3 sequence (DNA): TGTGCCAGCAGCTACTCGGATGAGCAGTTCTTC.

The chain recombines TRBV11-3 with TRBJ2-1; weak D call: TRBD2 (6 bases). CDR3 length: 17 amino acids. The V and J ends lost 5 bases and 2 bases respectively, with 19 bases between them. CDR1 SGHNT and CDR2 YENEEA come from the germline V gene. CDR3 coding DNA: TGTGCCAGCAGCCGGCGCGGGGCAGGGCCCCCCTACAATGAGCAGTTCTTC. Translated: CASSRRGAGPPYNEQFF.

The V call is TRBV4-1, the J call TRBJ2-2; TRBD1 might be the D (5 bases). CDR1 is MGHRA and CDR2 is YSYEKL in the germline V gene. The CDR3 loop spans 15 amino acids. V shed 3 bases and J shed 4 bases, with 12 bases lying between them. The CDR3 protein is CASSQVPGSTGELFF. Written as DNA, the CDR3 is TGCGCCAGCAGCCAGGTCCCAGGGTCCACCGGGGAGCTGTTTTTT.

J is TRBJ1-6 and V is TRBV18; TRBD1 matches at 8 bases. Looked up from germline, CDR1 is KGHSH and CDR2 is LQKENI. The CDR3 covers 14 residues. The ends lost 3 bases at V and 10 bases at J; junction bases unmatched: 5. The DNA for the CDR3 is TGTGCCAGCTCACCGGACAGGGTCGGATCACCCCTCCACTTT. Protein: CASSPDRVGSPLHF.

The chain uses TRBV15 and TRBJ1-4, with D perhaps TRBD1 (6 bases). Looked up from germline, CDR1 is LNHNV and CDR2 is YYDKDF (reference sequence). The CDR3 spans 15 residues. V gave up 3 bases and J gave up 4 bases, with 12 bases separating them. CDR3 protein: CATSSTGRFNEKLFF. In nucleotides, the CDR3 is TGTGCCACCAGCAGCACAGGGCGATTTAATGAAAAACTGTTTTTT.

This clone was recorded at least ten times. The V and J genes are TRBV28 and TRBJ1-1; perhaps TRBD1 as D (5 bases). Germline V gives CDR1 MDHEN, CDR2 SYDVKM. The length of the CDR3 is 15 residues. The germline V and J ends were trimmed by 5 bases and 4 bases, with 17 bases remaining between them. The CDR3 nucleotides are TGTGCCAGCAGTCTCCACCAGGGCCAGGGCACTGAAGCTTTCTTT. Its translation is CASSLHQGQGTEAFF.

V is TRBV5-1 and J is TRBJ2-5; a weak D match, TRBD1 (6 bases). The CDR3 covers 13 residues. V was cut by 4 bases and J by 3 bases, with 10 bases left in between. Germline values: CDR1 SGHRS, CDR2 YFSETQ. CDR3 coding DNA: TGCGCCAGCAGCCAGACAGGTGAAGAGACCCAGTACTTC. Encoded protein: CASSQTGEETQYF.

This sequence joins TRBV29-1 and TRBJ1-1, with D perhaps matching TRBD1 (5 bases). This CDR3 contains 13 residues. CDR1 is SQVTM and CDR2 is ANQGSEA in the germline V gene. Between the trimmed V and J ends, which lost 2 bases and 1 base, there was a span of 8 bases. CDR3 DNA sequence: TGCAGCGTTGAACAGGGTAAGAACACTGAAGCTTTCTTT. This gives the protein CSVEQGKNTEAFF.

The chain employs TRBV19 and TRBJ2-5, with 7 bases identical to TRBD1. The DNA end is more similar to TRBJ2-7, so the J call may be wrong. Germline V gives CDR1 LNHDA, CDR2 SQIVND (reference sequence). The CDR3 extends over 23 amino acids. The CDR3 DNA reads as TGTGCCAGTAGTATAGGAGGGGGACCAAACAGGGGCCGCCGGGCCTCGAGCTCCTACGAGCAGTACTTC. Its protein product is CASSIGGGPNRGRRASSSYEQYF.

The chain links TRBV7-3 to TRBJ2-1; possible D gene TRBD1, 7 bases. The CDR3 length is 13 residues. Trimming cost V 3 bases and J 7 bases, with 10 bases left between them. Germline values: CDR1 SGHTA, CDR2 FQGTGA. Here the CDR3 reads CASSLSGGNEQFF. CDR3 DNA sequence: TGTGCCAGCAGCTTGTCAGGGGGGAATGAGCAGTTCTTC.

This chain connects TRBV7-9 to TRBJ2-7; no clear D. Trimming cost V 5 bases and J 6 bases, with 11 bases left between them. The CDR3 has 12 amino acids. The germline CDR1 and CDR2 sequences are SEHNR and FQNEAQ (reference sequence). The CDR3: CASSAQSLEQYF. CDR3 in DNA: TGTGCCAGCAGCGCCCAGTCCCTCGAGCAGTACTTC.

This clone was counted a few times. The V and J genes are TRBV28 and TRBJ1-6, with D tentatively TRBD1 (5 bases). CDR3 length equals 16 residues. Germline CDR1 reads MDHEN; CDR2 reads SYDVKM. The V end was cut by 2 bases, the J end by 10 bases, with 18 bases between. The CDR3 sequence: CASSLRQGVRGSPLHF. CDR3 in DNA: TGTGCCAGCAGTTTAAGACAAGGGGTAAGGGGCTCACCCCTCCACTTT. The complete variable domain, with remaining parts taken from reference TRBV28 and TRBJ1-6, reads DVKVTQSSRYLVKRTGEKVFLECVQDMDHENMFWYRQDPGLGLRLIYFSYDVKMKEKGDIPEGYSVSREKKERFSLILESASTNQTSMYLCASSLRQGVRGSPLHFGNGTRLTVT.

The V gene is TRBV7-2, the J gene TRBJ2-7; tentative D call: TRBD1 (6 bases). CDR3 size: 15 residues. Germline V gene sequence: CDR1 SGHTA, CDR2 FQGNSA. V gave up 5 bases and J gave up 8 bases, with 22 bases separating them. This CDR3 is CASSLDPGALRKQYF. CDR3 nucleotide sequence: TGTGCCAGCAGCCTGGACCCAGGGGCTCTACGGAAGCAGTACTTC.

The chain carries TRBV19 and TRBJ1-6, with D possibly being TRBD1 (5 bases). V shed 6 bases and J shed 10 bases, with 13 bases lying between them. Germline CDR1 is LNHDA and CDR2 is SQIVND (reference sequence). This CDR3 has 13 residues. The CDR3 nucleotides are TGTGCCAGTAGATCGGGGGTCGGCTCACCCCTCCACTTT. This encodes CASRSGVGSPLHF.